Listed here are 32 T cell receptor beta chains from one sample, sequenced in a study of human T cells and chemical hapten exposure. TCRdb re-called the RACE reads through MiXCR, storing one row per CDR3 protein. There are tens of thousands of distinct CDR3 sequences in the sample; about 9% occur only once, and 13% to 15% lies in the top ten. Documented time point: pre-sensitization, week 0. As for treatment: therapeutic diphenylcyclopropenone sensitization with weekly scalp DPC. Sequenced here: whole blood, sampled in connection with sensitization to the hapten diphenylcyclopropenone (DPC). These receptors were obtained from a woman between 40 and 50 years old with alopecia areata. Some clones in this sample may be carry-over from other donors' samples.

This clonotype has a count of ten or more. J is TRBJ2-7 and V is TRBV6-1; weak D call: TRBD1 (6 bases). The germline V gene encodes CDR1 MNHNS and CDR2 SASEGT. V lost 5 bases and J lost 6, with 14 bases in between. The CDR3 is 13 residues long. CDR3 protein: CASSIQGPGEQYF. The CDR3 DNA follows: TGTGCCAGCAGTATACAGGGTCCCGGCGAGCAGTACTTC.

This clonotype has at least ten counts. The genes are TRBV11-1 and TRBJ1-4; 12 bases match TRBD1. The CDR3 loop spans 15 amino acids. The V gene end was trimmed by 5 bases and the J gene end by 8 bases; junction bases not matched to a gene: 6. Germline CDR1 SGHAT, CDR2 FQDESV (reference sequence). The CDR3 nucleotides read TGTGCCAGCAGCGCCTCCGGGACAGGGGGCGAAAAACTGTTTTTT. Translation gives CASSASGTGGEKLFF.

In its sample, this clonotype was seen many times. This chain uses TRBV12-3 or TRBV12-4 with TRBJ2-3; perhaps TRBD2 as D (6 bases). The CDR3 is 13 amino acids. V lost 6 bases, J lost 2 bases, and 9 bases lay in between. Written as DNA, the CDR3 is TGTGCCAGCAGGTCGGGGGTCACAGATACGCAGTATTTT. It is translated as CASRSGVTDTQYF.

In this sample, this clonotype turned up a few times. The chain recombines TRBV12-3 or TRBV12-4 with TRBJ2-1; 10 bases match TRBD1. The CDR3 consists of 16 residues. Trimming removed 6 bases from V and 0 bases from J; junction bases left unmatched: 5. This chain's CDR3 is CASSPGQGVSYNEQFF. The DNA of the CDR3 is TGTGCCAGCAGCCCTGGACAGGGGGTCTCCTACAATGAGCAGTTCTTC.

Only a few counts were recorded for this clonotype. The chain is built from TRBV5-1 and TRBJ1-4; 10 nucleotides line up with TRBD1. Germline V CDR1 and CDR2: SGHRS, YFSETQ. V shed 5 bases, J shed 8 bases, and the junction held 6 bases outside the gene matches. This CDR3 comprises 14 residues. The CDR3 reads CASRRQGAGEKLFF. DNA for the CDR3: TGCGCCAGCAGGAGACAGGGGGCAGGAGAAAAACTGTTTTTT. Drawing the rest from reference TRBV5-1 and TRBJ1-4, the complete variable domain is KAGVTQTPRYLIKTRGQQVTLSCSPISGHRSVSWYQQTPGQGLQFLFEYFSETQRNKGNFPGRFSGRQFSNSRSEMNVSTLELGDSALYLCASRRQGAGEKLFFGSGTQLSVL.

This clonotype was counted between two and nine times. The V call is TRBV5-1, the J call TRBJ1-1; D is possibly TRBD1 (5 bases). This CDR3 spans 16 amino acids. V gave up 2 bases and J gave up 1 base, with 15 bases separating them. Germline V gene sequence: CDR1 SGHRS, CDR2 YFSETQ. The CDR3 loop is CASSFRDPPENTEAFF. The CDR3, as DNA: TGCGCCAGCAGCTTCCGGGACCCCCCCGAGAACACTGAAGCTTTCTTT.

This clonotype was counted between two and nine times. The chain combines TRBV24-1 with TRBJ2-1, with 9 nucleotides matching TRBD1. Germline CDR1 reads KGHDR; CDR2 reads SFDVKD. The CDR3 sequence is 15 residues long. The V and J ends lost 6 bases and 8 bases, in that order; junction bases with no gene match: 10. CDR3 region: CATSRIGGQGYEQFF. The CDR3 DNA is TGTGCCACCAGTCGGATAGGGGGACAGGGTTATGAGCAGTTCTTC.

The sample holds a few counts of this clonotype. The chain has TRBV27 and TRBJ1-1, with 7 bases matching TRBD1. The CDR3 is 14 residues long. The V gene end was trimmed by 5 bases and the J gene end by 5 bases; junction bases not matched to a gene: 8. The V gene's germline CDR1 is MNHEY and CDR2 SMNVEV (reference sequence). CDR3 amino acids: CASSPTGVGTEAFF. DNA for the CDR3: TGTGCCAGCAGTCCTACAGGGGTTGGAACTGAAGCTTTCTTT.

This clonotype was counted ten times or more. The chain joins TRBV25-1 to TRBJ2-7; 9 positions agree with TRBD1. Germline trimming cut 4 bases from V and 5 bases from J; bases unmatched to any gene: 6. CDR3 length equals 14 residues. The germline CDR1 and CDR2 sequences are MGHDK and SYGVNS. CDR3 residues: CASSAGTGLDEQYF. CDR3 DNA: TGTGCCAGCAGTGCGGGGACAGGGTTAGACGAGCAGTACTTC.

This clonotype was seen ten or more times. This chain uses TRBV3-1 with TRBJ1-6; D unresolved. CDR3 length equals 13 residues. The V gene lost 4 bases and the J gene lost 7 bases, with 8 bases spanning the gap. Per the germline V gene, CDR1 is LGHDT and CDR2 is YNNKEL (reference sequence). The CDR3 reads CASSLKSNSPLHF. In DNA, the CDR3 is TGTGCCAGCAGCCTTAAATCAAATTCACCCCTCCACTTT.

At least ten counts were recorded for this clonotype. The CDR3 is CASRVAGRTGELFF. The CDR3 DNA reads as TGTGCCAGCAGGGTCGCAGGGCGGACCGGGGAGCTGTTTTTT. The chain employs TRBV7-9 and TRBJ2-2; D is possibly TRBD1 (5 bases). The CDR3 loop spans 14 amino acids. V lost 6 bases and J lost 5, with 13 bases in between. The germline V gene encodes CDR1 SEHNR and CDR2 FQNEAQ (reference sequence).

This clonotype was seen a few times. This chain uses TRBV27 with TRBJ1-1; no reliable D call. Germline-derived CDR1 and CDR2 are MNHEY and SMNVEV (reference sequence). V lost 2 bases to trimming and J lost 1 base, with 5 bases between them. The CDR3 loop spans 13 amino acids. The CDR3 is CASSLGSNTEAFF. The CDR3 DNA is TGTGCCAGCAGTTTAGGGTCGAACACTGAAGCTTTCTTT.

This clonotype appeared many times. The rearrangement links TRBV7-8 to TRBJ2-1; no definite D call. The CDR3 consists of 15 residues. The germline CDR1 and CDR2 sequences are SGHVS and FQNEAQ. Trimming left V 5 bases short and J 9 bases short, with 20 bases between. CDR3 coding DNA: TGTGCCAGCAGCACTCGACTCCCCCTATACGGTGAGCAGTTCTTC. It yields the protein CASSTRLPLYGEQFF.

The chain has TRBV5-4 and TRBJ2-2, with 9 bases matching TRBD1. Germline V gene lookup returns CDR1 SGHNT and CDR2 YYREEE (reference sequence). V lost 1 base to trimming and J lost 6 bases; unmatched junction nucleotides: 4. The CDR3 is 15 residues long. The CDR3 sequence is CASSLLDRGAGELFF. CDR3 DNA sequence: TGTGCCAGCAGCTTGCTGGACAGGGGCGCCGGGGAGCTGTTTTTT.

This clonotype was seen many times. J is TRBJ1-5 and V is TRBV2, with no clear D. Germline V gene data show CDR1 as SNHLY and CDR2 as FYNNEI. The CDR3 covers 12 residues. Trimming took 4 bases from V and 6 from J, leaving 7 bases between them. Here the CDR3 DNA reads TGTGCCAGCAGTGTCGACATTCAGCCCCAGCATTTT. Its protein is CASSVDIQPQHF.

This clonotype came up a few times. The chain is built from TRBV12-3 or TRBV12-4 and TRBJ2-7; D not resolved. There are 14 residues in the CDR3. Trimming stripped 1 base from V and 1 base from J, with 8 bases between. The CDR3 here is CASSLVLGSYEQYF. The CDR3 DNA follows: TGTGCCAGCAGTTTAGTTCTGGGTTCCTACGAGCAGTACTTC.

This clonotype was counted at least ten times. The rearrangement joins TRBV6-2 or TRBV6-3 to TRBJ2-4; either TRBD1 or TRBD2 may supply D (5 bases each). The length of the CDR3 is 11 residues. V lost 2 bases, J lost 9 bases, and 5 bases lay in between. CDR1 and CDR2 from the germline V gene are MNHEY and SVGEGT. The CDR3 sequence: CASSYGGIQYF. CDR3 DNA sequence: TGTGCCAGCAGTTACGGGGGCATTCAGTACTTC.

This clonotype was recorded at least ten times. V gene TRBV7-6 combines with J gene TRBJ1-4; no definite D call. V was pared by 5 bases and J by 6 bases, with 10 bases between. Germline V lookup: CDR1 SGHVS, CDR2 FNYEAQ. This CDR3 contains 13 residues. The CDR3 here is CASSAAEYEKLFF. The CDR3 nucleotides read TGTGCCAGCAGCGCGGCAGAGTATGAAAAACTGTTTTTT. The complete variable domain, with remaining parts taken from reference TRBV7-6 and TRBJ1-4, reads GAGVSQSPRYKVTKRGQDVALRCDPISGHVSLYWYRQALGQGPEFLTYFNYEAQQDKSGLPNDRFSAERPEGSISTLTIQRTEQRDSAMYRCASSAAEYEKLFFGSGTQLSVL.

This clonotype has a handful of counts. The junction and the germline gene differ at one end; a read error may be behind it. CDR3 in amino acids: CAISESRTVSDF. DNA for the CDR3: TGTGCCATCAGTGAGTCGCGGACAGTCTCGGACTTC. This chain joins TRBV10-3 and TRBJ1-2, with D maybe TRBD1 (6 bases). Per the germline V gene, CDR1 is ENHRY and CDR2 is SYGVKD. The CDR3 is made up of 12 amino acids.

This clonotype has a handful of counts. The rearrangement links TRBV5-4 to TRBJ1-2; no reliable D call. The germline CDR1 and CDR2 sequences are SGHNT and YYREEE (reference sequence). The CDR3 consists of 15 residues. Between the trimmed V and J ends, which lost 4 bases and 5 bases, there was a span of 18 bases. This chain's CDR3 is CASSLGPGDHYGYTF. CDR3 sequence (DNA): TGTGCCAGCAGCCTGGGTCCGGGAGATCATTATGGCTACACCTTC.

This clonotype occurred many times. CDR3 loop: CASSQSSNSPLHF. The CDR3 DNA is TGTGCCAGCAGCCAATCTAGTAATTCACCCCTCCACTTT. The chain combines TRBV3-1 with TRBJ1-6, with unresolved D. The ends were cut back, 2 bases at V and 6 bases at J, with 5 bases in the middle. Germline CDR1 LGHDT, CDR2 YNNKEL (reference sequence). The CDR3 has 13 amino acids.

This clonotype has more than one count but fewer than ten. The gene calls are TRBV10-3 and TRBJ2-7, with D possibly being TRBD1 (5 bases). Germline assignment: CDR1 ENHRY and CDR2 SYGVKD. This CDR3 contains 14 residues. With 2 bases removed from V and 1 base from J, the gap between germline ends came to 9 bases. The CDR3 DNA sequence: TGTGCCATCAGTGAGGAAGCAGGGTCCTACGAGCAGTACTTC. Translating gives CAISEEAGSYEQYF.

The gene calls are TRBV20-1 and TRBJ2-2; D may be TRBD2 (6 bases). This CDR3 is built from 13 residues. V shed 6 bases and J shed 2 bases, with 10 bases lying between them. Germline CDR1 reads DFQATT; CDR2 reads SNEGSKA (reference sequence). The CDR3 region has the DNA TGCAGTGCCCCGGGACTTAACACCGGGGAGCTGTTTTTT. This codes for CSAPGLNTGELFF.

V and J are TRBV12-5 and TRBJ2-1, with 8 positions matching TRBD2. This CDR3 region has 13 residues. The junction had 6 bases not matched to a gene; V was cut back by 7 bases and J by 7 bases. Per germline, CDR1 LGHNT and CDR2 FRNRAP. CDR3 sequence: CASVAAGANEQFF. CDR3 nucleotides: TGTGCTAGTGTCGCAGCGGGGGCGAATGAGCAGTTCTTC.

The rearrangement uses TRBV18 and TRBJ1-3, with unresolved D. The CDR3 runs 16 residues. V gave up 3 bases and J gave up 9 bases, with 21 bases separating them. CDR1 and CDR2 (germline): KGHSH, LQKENI. The chain's CDR3 is CASSPDGASPWSTIYF. The DNA of the CDR3 is TGTGCCAGCTCACCGGACGGAGCCAGTCCCTGGAGCACCATATATTTT.

This clonotype was recorded a few times. The genes are TRBV27 and TRBJ1-2; no firm D call. The CDR3 runs to 12 residues. Trimming removed 6 bases at V and 8 bases at J, with 13 bases between. The germline V gene has CDR1 MNHEY and CDR2 SMNVEV (reference sequence). The CDR3 coding sequence is TGTGCCAGCAGCAACTGGTTAGCGGGCTACACCTTC. This codes for CASSNWLAGYTF.

This clonotype was counted many times. The chain uses TRBV3-1 and TRBJ2-5; TRBD2 agrees at 8 bases. The V gene's germline CDR1 is LGHDT and CDR2 YNNKEL (reference sequence). Trimming at V came to 6 bases and at J to 2 bases, leaving 8 bases not matched to a gene. The CDR3 extends over 15 amino acids. CDR3 residues: CASRRSAGGQETQYF. The CDR3 nucleotides are TGTGCCAGCAGGCGTTCTGCGGGGGGACAAGAGACCCAGTACTTC.

The chain has TRBV5-4 and TRBJ2-7; 7 bases line up with TRBD2. V lost 4 bases, J lost 5 bases, and 15 bases stayed unmatched. This CDR3 spans 16 amino acids. Germline lookup yields CDR1 SGHNT and CDR2 YYREEE (reference sequence). The CDR3 is CASSPVVASGIHEQYF. The CDR3 DNA follows: TGTGCCAGCAGCCCAGTCGTGGCTAGCGGTATCCACGAGCAGTACTTC. Together with reference TRBV5-4 and TRBJ2-7, the CDR3 gives the full variable domain: ETGVTQSPTHLIKTRGQQVTLRCSSQSGHNTVSWYQQALGQGPQFIFQYYREEENGRGNFPPRFSGLQFPNYSSELNVNALELDDSALYLCASSPVVASGIHEQYFGPGTRLTVT.

This clonotype appeared many times. The chain couples TRBV4-3 to TRBJ1-3, with 8 bases that match TRBD1. The germline CDR1 and CDR2 sequences are LGHNA and YSLEER. This CDR3 is built from 19 residues. Unmatched junction bases numbered 18, after V lost 4 bases and J lost 4 bases. The CDR3 coding sequence is TGCGCCAGCAGCCGGAGACCCCAATTCAGGGGGCTAGGGGGAAACACCATATATTTT. Translating gives CASSRRPQFRGLGGNTIYF.

The chain employs TRBV5-4 and TRBJ2-2; no clear D. Trimming stripped 2 bases from V and 0 bases from J, with 11 bases between. The germline V gene encodes CDR1 SGHNT and CDR2 YYREEE (reference sequence). The CDR3 is made up of 16 amino acids. CDR3 region: CASSFGKITNTGELFF. The CDR3, as DNA: TGTGCCAGCAGCTTTGGGAAGATCACGAACACCGGGGAGCTGTTTTTT.

This clonotype has at least ten counts. The chain recombines TRBV12-3 or TRBV12-4 with TRBJ2-5, with TRBD2 as a possible D gene (5 bases). The V end was cut by 6 bases, the J end by 6 bases, with 14 bases between. CDR3 size: 13 residues. The CDR3 loop is CASSLGLSQTQYF. DNA of the CDR3: TGTGCCAGCAGCCTCGGACTCTCTCAGACCCAGTACTTC.

This clonotype occurred many times. The rearrangement joins TRBV29-1 to TRBJ1-1; 8 bases agree with TRBD1. The germline V gene encodes CDR1 SQVTM and CDR2 ANQGSEA. This CDR3 region has 13 residues. V shed 7 bases and J 6 bases; nucleotides not matched to a gene: 10. Written as DNA, the CDR3 is TGCAGCGCCAGGGACAGGCCTGAGGCTGAAGCTTTCTTT. Translating gives CSARDRPEAEAFF.